This T cell receptor (beta chain) was observed in a study of cytomegalovirus exposure and HLA in healthy donors. Generated by immunoSEQ multiplex PCR, the TCRdb table keeps only in-frame clones and is missing some. This table has over 250,000 clones, approximately 86% appearing once. Per the germline V gene, CDR1 is SEHNR and CDR2 is FQNEAQ (reference sequence). This CDR3 is 18 amino acids long. V trimming: 5 bases; J trimming: 0 bases; junction bases outside the gene matches: 3. The sequencing input was PBMCs. This clonotype was obtained from a young woman in good health and CMV-seronegative. The chain combines TRBV7-9 with TRBJ2-6; 14 bases fit TRBD2. The CDR3 region has the DNA TGTGCCAGCAGCCCAGGGACTAGCGGGAGCTCTGGGGCCAACGTCCTGACTTTC. Encoded protein: CASSPGTSGSSGANVLTF.